This entry features one T cell receptor (beta chain) sequence. Assay used: immunoSEQ multiplex PCR; TCRdb lists only in-frame clones, some missing. The sample has 30,000 to 40,000 clones; roughly 85% are singletons. This entry is derived from a study of OX40 agonist ivuxolimab in advanced cancers. About the research overall: Ivuxolimab, an antibody acting as an agonist of OX40 (CD134), was used to treat patients. Averaging about 60 years in age, with a range of about 23 to 80, the cohort was 82.7% male.

Individuals having autoimmune disease history or systemic immunosuppression were not enrolled. The CDR3 has 17 amino acids. The germline gives CDR1 SGHAT, CDR2 FQNNGV. V was pared by 8 bases and J by 5 bases, with 13 bases of the junction left unmatched. Sequencing used CD4+ or CD8+ T cells sorted from blood, obtained in a trial of the OX40 agonist ivuxolimab. The chain joins TRBV11-2 to TRBJ2-1, with 12 bases fitting TRBD2. The TCR comes from an adult with an advanced solid tumor such as melanoma, head and neck, liver or kidney cancer. The CDR3 DNA is TGTGCCAGCTCTCAGGGGACTAGCGGGTATCTGAACAATGAGCAGTTCTTC. This gives the protein CASSQGTSGYLNNEQFF. The full variable domain, with the rest looked up from reference TRBV11-2 and TRBJ2-1, is EAGVAQSPRYKIIEKRQSVAFWCNPISGHATLYWYQQILGQGPKLLIQFQNNGVVDDSQLPKDRFSAERLKGVDSTLKIQPAKLEDSAVYLCASSQGTSGYLNNEQFFGPGTRLTVL.